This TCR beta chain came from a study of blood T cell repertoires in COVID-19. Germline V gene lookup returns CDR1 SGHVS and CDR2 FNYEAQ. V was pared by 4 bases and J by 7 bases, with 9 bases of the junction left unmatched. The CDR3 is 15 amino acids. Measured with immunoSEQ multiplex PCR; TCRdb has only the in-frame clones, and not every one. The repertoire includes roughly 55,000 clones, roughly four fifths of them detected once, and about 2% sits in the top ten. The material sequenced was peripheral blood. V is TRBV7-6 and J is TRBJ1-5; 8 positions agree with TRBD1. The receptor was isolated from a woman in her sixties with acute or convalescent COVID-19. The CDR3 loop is CASSSIGTGEQPQHF. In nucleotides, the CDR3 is TGTGCCAGCAGCTCCATAGGGACAGGAGAACAGCCCCAGCATTTT. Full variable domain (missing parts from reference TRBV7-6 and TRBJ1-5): GAGVSQSPRYKVTKRGQDVALRCDPISGHVSLYWYRQALGQGPEFLTYFNYEAQQDKSGLPNDRFSAERPEGSISTLTIQRTEQRDSAMYRCASSSIGTGEQPQHFGDGTRLSIL.